A single count supports the clone carrying this TCR beta chain. Its antigen is undetermined. The data derive from a study of OX40 agonist ivuxolimab in advanced cancers. Produced via immunoSEQ multiplex PCR; TCRdb's table is partial and in-frame only. The repertoire holds 30,000 to 45,000 clones, with roughly 82% as singletons. Germline-derived CDR1 and CDR2 are MNHEY and SVGAGI. There are 13 residues in the CDR3. Trimming cost V 9 bases and J 8 bases, with 19 bases left between them. Study-wide results and caveats: Dose levels from 0.1 to 3.0 mg/kg saw CD4+ and CD8+ blood T cells expand clonally by week 6.

The input for sequencing was CD4+ or CD8+ T cells sorted from blood, taken in a trial of the OX40 agonist ivuxolimab. The receptor comes from an adult with an advanced solid tumor such as melanoma, head and neck, liver or kidney cancer. V and J are TRBV6-5 and TRBJ1-1; D not resolved. CDR3 amino acids: CASSDRLALEAFF. CDR3 sequence (DNA): TGTGCCAGTTCGGACCGACTCGCCCTGGAAGCTTTCTTT.